Listed here are 32 T cell receptor beta chains from one sample, sequenced in a study of PD-1 blockade in classical Hodgkin lymphoma. Relapse after autologous stem cell transplantation occurred in every patient, and brentuximab vedotin exposure varied. Profiled with immunoSEQ multiplex PCR; TCRdb holds only in-frame clones, not every one. The table lists around 50,000 clones, 91% of them singletons. This specimen was peripheral blood mononuclear cells (PBMCs), taken before the second cycle of nivolumab. The receptor set was obtained from a human donor with classical Hodgkin lymphoma.

The genes are TRBV6-1 and TRBJ2-7, with D possibly being TRBD1 (6 bases). Per the germline V gene, CDR1 is MNHNS and CDR2 is SASEGT. The V gene lost 3 bases and the J gene lost 2 bases, with 23 bases spanning the gap. CDR3 length equals 18 residues. The CDR3 protein is CASSDMGATGTQTYEQYF. The CDR3, as DNA: TGTGCCAGCAGTGATATGGGGGCAACAGGGACCCAAACCTACGAGCAGTACTTC.

A single count supports this clone. The chain combines TRBV27 with TRBJ1-2, with D unresolved. Trimming left V 6 bases short and J 0 bases short, with 14 bases between. The CDR3 length is 15 residues. Germline lookup yields CDR1 MNHEY and CDR2 SMNVEV (reference sequence). This chain's CDR3 is CASSPLGAANYGYTF. CDR3 nucleotides: TGTGCCAGCAGCCCATTGGGAGCCGCTAACTATGGCTACACCTTC.

V gene TRBV2 combines with J gene TRBJ2-7; no clear D. The V gene's germline CDR1 is SNHLY and CDR2 FYNNEI. This CDR3 contains 10 residues. Between the trimmed V and J ends, which lost 8 bases and 7 bases, there was a span of 9 bases. CDR3 sequence reads: CASQAVEQYF. CDR3 coding DNA: TGTGCCAGCCAGGCAGTGGAGCAGTACTTC.

The CDR3 is CASSRDRDLYEQYF. DNA of the CDR3: TGTGCCAGTAGCCGGGACAGGGATCTCTACGAGCAGTACTTC. This chain uses TRBV19 with TRBJ2-7; TRBD1 aligns across 9 bases. The CDR3 sequence is 14 residues long. CDR1 and CDR2 from the germline V gene are LNHDA and SQIVND (reference sequence). Trimming took 6 bases from V and 3 from J; bases not matched to a gene: 6. Variable domain in full (rest from reference TRBV19 and TRBJ2-7): DGGITQSPKYLFRKEGQNVTLSCEQNLNHDAMYWYRQDPGQGLRLIYYSQIVNDFQKGDIAEGYSVSREKKESFPLTVTSAQKNPTAFYLCASSRDRDLYEQYFGPGTRLTVT.

The V gene is TRBV28, the J gene TRBJ1-5, with D unclear. The CDR3 runs 17 residues. The germline V and J ends were trimmed by 3 bases and 3 bases, with 18 bases remaining between them. Per the germline V gene, CDR1 is MDHEN and CDR2 is SYDVKM. The CDR3 coding sequence is TGTGCCAGCAGTTTCCCCCCGCGGCAGACCCTCAATCAGCCCCAGCATTTT. Translating it yields CASSFPPRQTLNQPQHF.

The V gene is TRBV5-1, the J gene TRBJ2-7; the D gene is possibly TRBD2 (6 bases). The CDR3 is made up of 16 amino acids. CDR1 and CDR2 (germline): SGHRS, YFSETQ. Trimming removed 1 base from V and 0 bases from J, with 14 bases in between. The CDR3: CASSLWGTPISYEQYF. DNA of the CDR3: TGCGCCAGCAGCTTGTGGGGGACTCCCATCTCCTACGAGCAGTACTTC.

The chain links TRBV5-5 to TRBJ2-2; 9 positions agree with TRBD2. Losses at the gene ends were 5 bases for V and 1 base for J; bases not matched to a gene: 3. In germline, CDR1 is SGHKS, CDR2 YYEKEE (reference sequence). The CDR3 loop spans 15 amino acids. CDR3 in DNA: TGTGCCAGCAGAGGACTAGCGATGAACACCGGGGAGCTGTTTTTT. Translating gives CASRGLAMNTGELFF.

This chain uses TRBV7-6 with TRBJ1-4, with 7 bases identical to TRBD1. This CDR3 spans 18 amino acids. The germline gives CDR1 SGHVS, CDR2 FNYEAQ. After removal of 4 bases from V and 3 bases from J, the junction contained 14 bases not matched to a gene. CDR3 in DNA: TGTGCCAGCAGCTCGCGTCCGACAGGGTCGGAAGCTAATGAAAAACTGTTTTTT. This sequence encodes CASSSRPTGSEANEKLFF. The whole variable domain, remainder taken from reference TRBV7-6 and TRBJ1-4, is GAGVSQSPRYKVTKRGQDVALRCDPISGHVSLYWYRQALGQGPEFLTYFNYEAQQDKSGLPNDRFSAERPEGSISTLTIQRTEQRDSAMYRCASSSRPTGSEANEKLFFGSGTQLSVL.

Concerning this clone: The same CDR3 can be traced to other DNA sequences in this sample. The V gene is TRBV5-1, the J gene TRBJ2-1, with 9 bases lining up with TRBD1. Germline trimming cut 3 bases from V and 10 bases from J; bases unmatched to any gene: 5. The CDR3 is 13 amino acids. Germline CDR1 and CDR2: SGHRS and YFSETQ. For the CDR3, the DNA is TGCGCCAGCAGCTGGGACAGGGTCAACGAGCAGTTCTTC. Protein: CASSWDRVNEQFF.

V usage is TRBV30 and J usage is TRBJ2-7; D uncertain. Between the trimmed V and J ends, which lost 4 bases and 7 bases, there was a span of 14 bases. Per germline, CDR1 GTSNPN and CDR2 SVGIG (reference sequence). The CDR3 has 12 residues. The DNA of the CDR3 is TGTGCCTGGATCGGCCCGCGACTGGAGCAGTACTTC. Translated: CAWIGPRLEQYF.

DNA for the CDR3: TGTGCCAGCAGTGACCGCTGGGGTAGGGACACTGAAGCTTTCTTT. Its protein is CASSDRWGRDTEAFF. V is TRBV6-1 and J is TRBJ1-1; D gene uncertain. The length of the CDR3 is 15 residues. The germline V gene has CDR1 MNHNS and CDR2 SASEGT. V lost 3 bases and J 3 bases, leaving 14 bases between the germline ends.

The rearrangement links TRBV7-8 to TRBJ2-3, with 10 bases aligning to TRBD2. Germline CDR1 is SGHVS and CDR2 is FQNEAQ. Trimming took 4 bases from V and 1 from J; bases not matched to a gene: 2. The CDR3 runs 15 residues. The CDR3 loop is CASSSGLAGTDTQYF. CDR3 bases: TGTGCCAGCAGCTCCGGACTAGCGGGCACAGATACGCAGTATTTT.

CDR3 residues: CASSFNSEYRNQPQHF. The CDR3 DNA reads TGTGCCAGCAGTTTTAATTCGGAGTATCGCAATCAGCCCCAGCATTTT. The rearrangement links TRBV28 to TRBJ1-5; no firm D call. This CDR3 comprises 16 residues. V was clipped by 3 bases and J by 2 bases, with 14 bases between them. The germline V gene encodes CDR1 MDHEN and CDR2 SYDVKM. The full variable domain, its missing parts supplied by reference TRBV28 and TRBJ1-5, is DVKVTQSSRYLVKRTGEKVFLECVQDMDHENMFWYRQDPGLGLRLIYFSYDVKMKEKGDIPEGYSVSREKKERFSLILESASTNQTSMYLCASSFNSEYRNQPQHFGDGTRLSIL.

The chain has TRBV27 and TRBJ2-7, with D perhaps TRBD1 (5 bases). There are 12 residues in the CDR3. Trimming took 6 bases from V and 3 from J, leaving 9 bases between them. Per germline, CDR1 MNHEY and CDR2 SMNVEV (reference sequence). The CDR3 nucleotides are TGTGCCAGCAGAGAAACAGGCTACGAGCAGTACTTC. This sequence encodes CASRETGYEQYF.

This chain uses TRBV27 with TRBJ2-1, with D maybe TRBD2 (6 bases). The CDR3 covers 18 residues. Germline-derived CDR1 and CDR2 are MNHEY and SMNVEV (reference sequence). Trimming removed 6 bases from V and 3 bases from J, with 24 bases in between. Here the CDR3 DNA reads TGTGCCAGCAGAGCGCTAACCCTGGGACTCGAGCTCTACAATGAGCAGTTCTTC. Its translation is CASRALTLGLELYNEQFF.

This clone was seen just once. The V gene is TRBV20-1, the J gene TRBJ1-2, with unresolved D. CDR3 length equals 11 residues. The germline V gene has CDR1 DFQATT and CDR2 SNEGSKA (reference sequence). The V gene lost 6 bases and the J gene lost 0 bases, with 5 bases spanning the gap. Here the CDR3 reads CSATPNYGYTF. CDR3 bases: TGCAGTGCCACACCTAACTATGGCTACACCTTC.

This chain joins TRBV21-1 and TRBJ1-5. TRBV21-1 is recorded as a pseudogene. This CDR3 has 14 residues. The CDR3 sequence: CASSKRDGDQPQHF. Written as DNA, the CDR3 is TGTGCCAGCAGCAAAAGGGACGGAGATCAGCCCCAGCATTTT.

V and J are TRBV7-6 and TRBJ2-2; 7 bases align to TRBD1. The V gene's germline CDR1 is SGHVS and CDR2 FNYEAQ. The CDR3 extends over 13 amino acids. Germline trimming cut 5 bases from V and 6 bases from J; bases unmatched to any gene: 3. For the CDR3, the DNA is TGTGCCAGCAGCACGACAGGGTCCGGGGAGCTGTTTTTT. This sequence encodes CASSTTGSGELFF.

The V call is TRBV19, the J call TRBJ2-1; no definite D call. This CDR3 has 13 residues. The ends were cut back, 5 bases at V and 3 bases at J, with 8 bases in the middle. Per the germline V gene, CDR1 is LNHDA and CDR2 is SQIVND (reference sequence). CDR3 residues: CASSVGGYNEQFF. CDR3 nucleotide sequence: TGTGCCAGTAGTGTGGGTGGCTACAATGAGCAGTTCTTC.

This chain connects TRBV4-3 to TRBJ1-3, with D perhaps TRBD1 (6 bases). Trimming stripped 0 bases from V and 3 bases from J, with 9 bases between. This CDR3 comprises 15 residues. Looked up from germline, CDR1 is LGHNA and CDR2 is YSLEER. CDR3 bases: TGCGCCAGCAGCCAAGATCGGACAGTTGGAAACACCATATATTTT. Translated: CASSQDRTVGNTIYF.

The V gene is TRBV7-6, the J gene TRBJ2-3; TRBD2 aligns across 15 bases. The V gene's germline CDR1 is SGHVS and CDR2 FNYEAQ. V lost 5 bases, J lost 3 bases, and 3 bases stayed unmatched. This CDR3 is 16 amino acids long. The chain's CDR3 is CASSTGTSGRTDTQYF. The CDR3 DNA is TGTGCCAGCAGCACAGGGACTAGCGGGAGGACAGATACGCAGTATTTT.

The chain recombines TRBV4-3 with TRBJ2-1; TRBD1 aligns across 9 bases. The CDR3 runs 15 residues. V dropped 7 bases and J dropped 0; count of bases not matched to a gene: 4. Germline V lookup: CDR1 LGHNA, CDR2 YSLEER. As DNA, the CDR3 is TGCGCCAGCAACCAGGACAGGGGCTCCTACAATGAGCAGTTCTTC. Translated, it gives CASNQDRGSYNEQFF.

The gene calls are TRBV27 and TRBJ2-3, with 7 positions matching TRBD2. Germline CDR1 is MNHEY and CDR2 is SMNVEV (reference sequence). The trim removed 5 bases at V and 0 bases at J, leaving 14 bases unmatched. This CDR3 contains 18 residues. The CDR3 DNA sequence: TGTGCCAGCAGTGCAGAAGGGGACTATATTTCTAGCACAGATACGCAGTATTTT. Protein sequence: CASSAEGDYISSTDTQYF.

Of note for this clone: At one end the junction does not follow the germline gene, possibly because of a read error. The chain has TRBV2 and TRBJ2-7; 7 nucleotides line up with TRBD2. Germline CDR1 and CDR2: SNHLY and FYNNEI. CDR3 length: 15 residues. CDR3 nucleotide sequence: TGTGCCAGCAGCGAAGGGACGGTGGGGGGGTACGAGCAGTACTTC. Translated: CASSEGTVGGYEQYF.

This clone was recorded only once. This sequence joins TRBV27 and TRBJ2-5; 9 bases are shared with TRBD1. V was clipped by 4 bases and J by 2 bases; unmatched bases: 5. CDR1 and CDR2 from the germline V gene are MNHEY and SMNVEV (reference sequence). The CDR3 extends over 15 amino acids. The CDR3 sequence: CASSYGTGPQETQYF. The CDR3 DNA reads as TGTGCCAGCAGTTACGGGACAGGGCCTCAAGAGACCCAGTACTTC.

The chain links TRBV5-6 to TRBJ2-7; 12 positions agree with TRBD2. With 2 bases clipped from V and 0 bases from J, the junction kept 3 bases outside the gene matches. The CDR3 loop spans 16 amino acids. Germline V gives CDR1 SGHDT, CDR2 YYEEEE. The chain's CDR3 is CASSFRTSGISYEQYF. DNA of the CDR3: TGTGCCAGCAGCTTTAGGACTAGCGGGATCTCCTACGAGCAGTACTTC.

The chain combines TRBV5-1 with TRBJ2-2, with no clear D. Trimming pared 7 bases from V and 6 bases from J, leaving 19 bases between. There are 15 residues in the CDR3. Germline values: CDR1 SGHRS, CDR2 YFSETQ. The CDR3 bases are TGCGCCAGCCGTGGACCGGGCCCCTGGTCCGGGGAGCTGTTTTTT. The encoded protein is CASRGPGPWSGELFF.

J is TRBJ2-4 and V is TRBV7-2; tentative D call: TRBD1 (6 bases). This CDR3 has 13 amino acids. Germline assignment: CDR1 SGHTA and CDR2 FQGNSA. V lost 2 bases and J lost 7, with 9 bases in between. The CDR3 is CASSLLQGNIQYF. Here the CDR3 DNA reads TGTGCCAGCAGCTTACTTCAGGGGAACATTCAGTACTTC.

This chain links TRBV7-9 with TRBJ2-1; D is undetermined. Germline loops: CDR1 SEHNR, CDR2 FQNEAQ (reference sequence). This CDR3 has 11 amino acids. The V gene lost 1 base and the J gene lost 8 bases, with 3 bases spanning the gap. The CDR3 sequence: CASSLEHEQFF. The DNA for the CDR3 is TGTGCCAGCAGCTTAGAACATGAGCAGTTCTTC.

V and J are TRBV30 and TRBJ2-2; the D is unclear. This CDR3 has 15 amino acids. The germline gives CDR1 GTSNPN, CDR2 SVGIG (reference sequence). V gave up 0 bases and J gave up 3 bases, with 11 bases separating them. CDR3 coding DNA: TGTGCCTGGAGTGTATTGCAGGCTTACACCGGGGAGCTGTTTTTT. Protein product: CAWSVLQAYTGELFF.

The rearrangement links TRBV18 to TRBJ1-1; 10 positions agree with TRBD1. V lost 3 bases, J lost 4 bases, and 5 bases stayed unmatched. This CDR3 is 15 amino acids long. Germline CDR1 and CDR2: KGHSH and LQKENI. The CDR3 coding sequence is TGTGCCAGCTCACCTACCTGGACAGGGGGCACTGAAGCTTTCTTT. Translated: CASSPTWTGGTEAFF.

The chain joins TRBV5-6 to TRBJ2-5; possibly TRBD1 for D (6 bases). V dropped 2 bases and J dropped 2 bases, with 10 bases sitting between them. Germline CDR1 reads SGHDT; CDR2 reads YYEEEE. This CDR3 has 14 amino acids. Written as DNA, the CDR3 is TGTGCCAGCAGCTTATGGACAGCTCAAGAGACCCAGTACTTC. Encoded protein: CASSLWTAQETQYF.